This T cell receptor beta chain stems from a study of T cells in Graves' hyperthyroidism and ophthalmopathy. Germline CDR1 SGHTA, CDR2 FQGNSA. Trimming removed 0 bases from V and 4 bases from J, with 15 bases in between. The CDR3 extends over 16 amino acids. This clonotype was picked up one time. Graves' hyperthyroidism was deemed stable given no ophthalmopathy progression within 18 months. Each patient was aged 18 to 65 and had newly diagnosed hyperthyroidism of under 2 months' duration. Amplification yielded TCR beta CDR3 regions, with RNA transcripts as the source. A set of HTBI primers served as the primers for a first-round RT-PCR of the TCR CDR3. MiXCR, applied by TCRdb to the multiplex PCR reads, yields one record per CDR3 protein. Here the sample spans 750,000 to 950,000 distinct CDR3 sequences, over 35% being singletons.

This TCR derives from a man between 18 and 35 years old with Graves' hyperthyroidism. The chain carries TRBV7-2 and TRBJ2-5; D is perhaps TRBD2 (7 bases). The specimen sequenced was blood. The CDR3 bases are TGTGCCAGCAGCTTAGCGGGGGGGCCGGTTCCAGAGACCCAGTACTTC. It is translated as CASSLAGGPVPETQYF.